Below, 21 T cell receptor beta chains from the same sample are listed, as sequenced in a study of identical twins. TCRdb re-called the 5' RACE reads with MiXCR, one entry per CDR3 protein. The sample lists about 700,000 distinct CDR3 sequences, 8.6% occurring once. This same sample was also part of a study on yellow fever vaccine responses in identical twins.

The sequenced sample was PBMCs. Receptor source: a woman younger than 30 in good health.

The chain uses TRBV25-1 and TRBJ1-4; 10 nucleotides match TRBD1. Germline trimming cut 5 bases from V and 7 bases from J; bases unmatched to any gene: 13. Germline V gives CDR1 MGHDK, CDR2 SYGVNS. CDR3 length equals 17 residues. The CDR3 reads CASSTRQGAKRGEKLFF. DNA of the CDR3: TGTGCCAGCAGTACCCGACAGGGGGCTAAAAGAGGTGAAAAACTGTTTTTT.

This clonotype occurred a few times. The chain employs TRBV9 and TRBJ1-1; 9 bases map to TRBD1. The CDR3 covers 18 residues. Germline CDR1 is SGDLS and CDR2 is YYNGEE. Trimming took 0 bases from V and 1 from J; bases not matched to a gene: 10. The CDR3 loop reads CASSVVQGGTGWNTEAFF. DNA of the CDR3: TGTGCCAGCAGCGTAGTCCAGGGTGGGACAGGGTGGAACACTGAAGCTTTCTTT.

The chain uses TRBV27 and TRBJ2-7, with D possibly TRBD1 on 6 matching bases. CDR1 MNHEY and CDR2 SMNVEV come from the germline V gene (reference sequence). V dropped 4 bases and J dropped 3 bases, with 19 bases sitting between them. CDR3 size: 16 residues. The CDR3 loop is CASSSNRVSYFYEQYF. In nucleotides, the CDR3 is TGTGCCAGCAGTTCCAACAGGGTGTCCTACTTCTACGAGCAGTACTTC.

This clonotype showed up just a few times. J is TRBJ2-1 and V is TRBV20-1, with unresolved D. V was pared by 0 bases and J by 5 bases, with 5 bases between. Germline V CDR1 and CDR2: DFQATT, SNEGSKA (reference sequence). The CDR3 contains 12 residues. CDR3 sequence (DNA): TGCAGTGCTAGAGAAAGCAACAATGAGCAGTTCTTC. This sequence encodes CSARESNNEQFF.

This clonotype was recorded many times. V is TRBV12-3 or TRBV12-4 and J is TRBJ2-3, with D unresolved. The CDR3 has 11 amino acids. Trimming pared 6 bases from V and 8 bases from J, leaving 9 bases between. CDR3 region: CASSRARTQYF. The CDR3 bases are TGTGCCAGCAGCCGCGCTCGTACGCAGTATTTT.

This clonotype was counted only a few times. The chain links TRBV4-3 to TRBJ1-6; D gene uncertain. Trimming took off 4 bases at V and 7 bases at J, with 8 bases between the two ends. The CDR3 loop spans 13 amino acids. Per germline, CDR1 LGHNA and CDR2 YSLEER. The CDR3 DNA sequence: TGCGCCAGCAGCCCTACACAGAATTCACCCCTCCACTTT. Translation: CASSPTQNSPLHF.

V and J are TRBV11-2 and TRBJ2-5; D gene uncertain. The CDR3 covers 11 residues. CDR1 and CDR2 (germline): SGHAT, FQNNGV. V shed 1 base and J shed 9 bases, with 6 bases lying between them. The CDR3 loop is CASSLAEAQYF. CDR3 bases: TGTGCCAGCAGCTTAGCCGAGGCCCAGTACTTC.

The rearrangement links TRBV30 to TRBJ2-3, with D possibly TRBD1 on 6 matching bases. This CDR3 region has 14 residues. Germline values: CDR1 GTSNPN, CDR2 SVGIG (reference sequence). Trimming removed 1 base from V and 0 bases from J, with 8 bases in between. CDR3 residues: CAWSATGSTDTQYF. CDR3 nucleotides: TGTGCCTGGAGTGCCACAGGGAGCACAGATACGCAGTATTTT. Supplemented by reference TRBV30 and TRBJ2-3, the full variable domain reads SQTIHQWPATLVQPVGSPLSLECTVEGTSNPNLYWYRQAAGRGLQLLFYSVGIGQISSEVPQNLSASRPQDRQFILSSKKLLLSDSGFYLCAWSATGSTDTQYFGPGTRLTVL.

The table lists this clonotype with a few counts. CDR3 sequence: CASSNRDRGANYGYTF. CDR3 DNA sequence: TGCGCCAGCAGCAACCGGGACAGGGGCGCGAACTATGGCTACACCTTC. This chain joins TRBV5-1 and TRBJ1-2; 10 bases are a match to TRBD1. The CDR3 loop spans 16 amino acids. The trim removed 4 bases at V and 2 bases at J, leaving 8 bases unmatched. The V gene's germline CDR1 is SGHRS and CDR2 YFSETQ.

In this sample, this clonotype turned up a few times. The V call is TRBV10-2, the J call TRBJ1-1, with D uncertain. V shed 8 bases and J shed 3 bases, with 10 bases lying between them. This CDR3 contains 12 residues. CDR1 and CDR2 from the germline V gene are WSHSY and SAAADI. The CDR3 DNA reads as TGCGCCAGCCAAAGGCGGGACACTGAAGCTTTCTTT. This codes for CASQRRDTEAFF.

The V gene is TRBV15, the J gene TRBJ2-3; D gene ambiguous. Trimming removed 3 bases from V and 1 base from J, with 11 bases in between. Per germline, CDR1 LNHNV and CDR2 YYDKDF (reference sequence). The CDR3 loop spans 15 amino acids. The CDR3 sequence: CATSRDATGTDTQYF. The CDR3 nucleotides read TGTGCCACCAGCAGGGACGCCACTGGCACAGATACGCAGTATTTT.

The chain uses TRBV12-3 or TRBV12-4 and TRBJ2-5, with D possibly called TRBD1 or TRBD2 (5 bases each). The CDR3 sequence is 14 residues long. The ends were cut back, 3 bases at V and 4 bases at J, with 12 bases in the middle. CDR3 region: CASSFLRGAETQYF. In nucleotides, the CDR3 is TGTGCCAGCAGTTTTCTCCGGGGCGCAGAGACCCAGTACTTC.

The V gene is TRBV29-1, the J gene TRBJ2-7; 8 nucleotides line up with TRBD1. The V segment lost 5 bases and the J segment 9 bases; nucleotides outside the gene matches: 15. This CDR3 has 14 residues. CDR1 is SQVTM and CDR2 is ANQGSEA in the germline V gene. The CDR3: CSVTFRGPSLGQYF. Written as DNA, the CDR3 is TGCAGCGTTACCTTCAGGGGGCCCTCACTGGGGCAGTACTTC.

The chain has TRBV28 and TRBJ1-4; 9 bases align to TRBD1. V shed 6 bases and J 8 bases; nucleotides not matched to a gene: 4. Germline loops: CDR1 MDHEN, CDR2 SYDVKM. This CDR3 region has 13 residues. CDR3 sequence reads: CASRGQGTEKLFF. The CDR3 DNA is TGTGCCAGCAGGGGACAGGGCACCGAAAAACTGTTTTTT.

J is TRBJ2-2 and V is TRBV6-1; 11 positions match TRBD2. This CDR3 is built from 17 residues. Germline V gene lookup returns CDR1 MNHNS and CDR2 SASEGT. The V and J ends lost 5 bases and 2 bases, in that order; junction bases with no gene match: 7. In DNA, the CDR3 is TGTGCCAGCAGTACGGCGACTAGCGGGAAAAACACCGGGGAGCTGTTTTTT. Its protein is CASSTATSGKNTGELFF.

This clonotype was seen a handful of times. The J gene is TRBJ2-7, the V gene TRBV7-3; D is undetermined. V shed 0 bases and J shed 2 bases, with 11 bases lying between them. The germline CDR1 and CDR2 sequences are SGHTA and FQGTGA. The CDR3 is made up of 15 amino acids. The CDR3 DNA reads TGTGCCAGCAGCTTAACAGCGATGCCCCCCTACGAGCAGTACTTC. This codes for CASSLTAMPPYEQYF.

This rearrangement joins TRBV30 to TRBJ2-7, with unresolved D. Per the germline V gene, CDR1 is GTSNPN and CDR2 is SVGIG (reference sequence). The CDR3 is made up of 13 amino acids. The V end lost 0 bases, the J end lost 3 bases, and 9 bases lay between the germline ends. CDR3 nucleotides: TGTGCCTGGAGTGTAGGGAAAGGCTACGAGCAGTACTTC. Translated: CAWSVGKGYEQYF.

At least ten counts were recorded for this clonotype. The chain is built from TRBV12-3 or TRBV12-4 and TRBJ1-1; D remains ambiguous. CDR3 length: 11 residues. Trimming took 6 bases from V and 5 from J, leaving 7 bases between them. DNA of the CDR3: TGTGCCAGCAGCCCGCAAACTGAAGCTTTCTTT. It codes for CASSPQTEAFF.

The chain employs TRBV4-2 and TRBJ1-6, with TRBD1 matching 7 bases. The germline V gene encodes CDR1 LGHNA and CDR2 YNFKEQ. The trim removed 0 bases at V and 6 bases at J, leaving 11 bases unmatched. The CDR3 runs to 18 residues. CDR3 coding DNA: TGTGCCAGCAGCCAAGAGGGGGGATTCGGGACAGCTAATTCACCCCTCCACTTT. Residues: CASSQEGGFGTANSPLHF.

This clonotype was counted many times. V gene TRBV29-1 combines with J gene TRBJ2-1; D gene unclear. The CDR3 is 13 amino acids. V was cut by 3 bases and J by 0 bases, with 6 bases left in between. Germline values: CDR1 SQVTM, CDR2 ANQGSEA. The CDR3 spells CSVDKSSYNEQFF. The CDR3 nucleotides are TGCAGCGTTGATAAGAGCTCCTACAATGAGCAGTTCTTC.

This clonotype has a handful of counts. The chain links TRBV6-5 to TRBJ1-4; TRBD1 agrees at 9 bases. The length of the CDR3 is 16 residues. V was pared by 5 bases and J by 4 bases, with 8 bases of the junction left unmatched. Germline CDR1 and CDR2: MNHEY and SVGAGI. In nucleotides, the CDR3 is TGTGCCAGCAGTCTACAGGGGGCGGCCCGTAATGAAAAACTGTTTTTT. It encodes CASSLQGAARNEKLFF.